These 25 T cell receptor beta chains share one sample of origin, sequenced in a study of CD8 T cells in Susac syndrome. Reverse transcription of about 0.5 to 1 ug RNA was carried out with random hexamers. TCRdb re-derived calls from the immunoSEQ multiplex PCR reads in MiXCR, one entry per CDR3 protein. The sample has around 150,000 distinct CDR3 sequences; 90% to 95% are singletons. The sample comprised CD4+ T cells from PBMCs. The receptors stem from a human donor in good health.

The CDR3 region has the DNA TGCAGTGCCGGGACTAGCGGATACAATGAGCAGTTCTTC. Protein: CSAGTSGYNEQFF. This rearrangement joins TRBV20-1 to TRBJ2-1; 11 nucleotides align to TRBD2. Germline CDR1 reads DFQATT; CDR2 reads SNEGSKA (reference sequence). This CDR3 has 13 residues. Trimming removed 6 bases from V and 4 bases from J; junction bases left unmatched: 2.

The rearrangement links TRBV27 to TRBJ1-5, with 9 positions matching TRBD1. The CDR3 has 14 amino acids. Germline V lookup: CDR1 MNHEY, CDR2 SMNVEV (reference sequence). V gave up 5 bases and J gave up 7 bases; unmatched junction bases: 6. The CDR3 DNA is TGTGCCAGCAGTCCACAGGGGGCAAGACAGCCCCAGCATTTT. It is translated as CASSPQGARQPQHF.

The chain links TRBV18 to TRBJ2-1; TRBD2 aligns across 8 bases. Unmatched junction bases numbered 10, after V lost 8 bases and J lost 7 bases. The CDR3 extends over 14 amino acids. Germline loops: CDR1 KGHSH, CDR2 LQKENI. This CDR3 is CASVRGGGSNEQFF. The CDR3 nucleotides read TGTGCCAGCGTTCGTGGCGGGGGGTCTAATGAGCAGTTCTTC.

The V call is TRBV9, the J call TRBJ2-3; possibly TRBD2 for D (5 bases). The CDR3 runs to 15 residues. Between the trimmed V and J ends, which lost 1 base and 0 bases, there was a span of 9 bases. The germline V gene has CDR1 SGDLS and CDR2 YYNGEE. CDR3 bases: TGTGCCAGCAGCGTAAGCCAGCGGAGCACAGATACGCAGTATTTT. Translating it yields CASSVSQRSTDTQYF.

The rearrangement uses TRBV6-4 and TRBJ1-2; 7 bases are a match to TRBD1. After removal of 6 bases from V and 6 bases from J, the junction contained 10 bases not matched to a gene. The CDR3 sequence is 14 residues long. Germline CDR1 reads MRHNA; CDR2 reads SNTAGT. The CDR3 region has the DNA TGTGCCAGCAGGGCCAGACAGGGAATGGATGGCTACACCTTC. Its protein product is CASRARQGMDGYTF.

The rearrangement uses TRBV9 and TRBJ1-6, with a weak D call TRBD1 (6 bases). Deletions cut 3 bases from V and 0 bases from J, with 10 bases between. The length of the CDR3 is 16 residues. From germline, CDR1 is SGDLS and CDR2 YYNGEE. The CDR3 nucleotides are TGTGCCAGCAGCGAAGGGGGGGTCTCCTATAATTCACCCCTCCACTTT. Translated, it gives CASSEGGVSYNSPLHF.

DNA for the CDR3: TGCAGTGCTATCGTCTTCGAGGATACGCAGTATTTT. This codes for CSAIVFEDTQYF. The chain uses TRBV20-1 and TRBJ2-3, with no clear D. There are 12 residues in the CDR3. In germline, CDR1 is DFQATT, CDR2 SNEGSKA (reference sequence). The V end lost 4 bases, the J end lost 6 bases, and 11 bases lay between the germline ends.

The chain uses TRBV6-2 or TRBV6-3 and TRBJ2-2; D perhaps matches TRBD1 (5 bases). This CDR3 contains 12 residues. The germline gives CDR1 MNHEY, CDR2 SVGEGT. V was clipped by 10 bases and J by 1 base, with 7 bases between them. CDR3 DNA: TGTGCCACGACAGAGAACACCGGGGAGCTGTTTTTT. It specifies CATTENTGELFF.

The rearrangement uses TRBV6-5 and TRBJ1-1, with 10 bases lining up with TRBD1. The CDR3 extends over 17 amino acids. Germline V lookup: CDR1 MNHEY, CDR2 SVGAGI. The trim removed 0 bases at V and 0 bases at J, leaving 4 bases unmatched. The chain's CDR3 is CASSYSEGTGVNTEAFF. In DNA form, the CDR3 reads TGTGCCAGCAGTTACTCGGAGGGGACAGGGGTGAACACTGAAGCTTTCTTT.

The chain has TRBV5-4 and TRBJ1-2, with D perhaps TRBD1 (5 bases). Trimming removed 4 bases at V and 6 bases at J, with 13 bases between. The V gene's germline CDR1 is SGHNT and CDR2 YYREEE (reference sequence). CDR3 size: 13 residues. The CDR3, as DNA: TGTGCCAGCAGCCTGCAGGGTTTTGATGGCTACACCTTC. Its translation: CASSLQGFDGYTF. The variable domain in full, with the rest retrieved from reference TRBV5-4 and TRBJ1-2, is ETGVTQSPTHLIKTRGQQVTLRCSSQSGHNTVSWYQQALGQGPQFIFQYYREEENGRGNFPPRFSGLQFPNYSSELNVNALELDDSALYLCASSLQGFDGYTFGSGTRLTVV.

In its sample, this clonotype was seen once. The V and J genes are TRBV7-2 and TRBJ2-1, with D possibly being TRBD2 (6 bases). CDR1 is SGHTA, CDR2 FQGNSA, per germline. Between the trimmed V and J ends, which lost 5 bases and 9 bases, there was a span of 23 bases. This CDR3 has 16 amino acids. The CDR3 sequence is CASSPGGGGGQTEQFF. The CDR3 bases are TGTGCCAGCAGCCCCGGGGGAGGCGGAGGCCAGACTGAGCAGTTCTTC. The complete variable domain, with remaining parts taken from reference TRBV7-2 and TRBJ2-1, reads GAGVSQSPSNKVTEKGKDVELRCDPISGHTALYWYRQSLGQGLEFLIYFQGNSAPDKSGLPSDRFSAERTGGSVSTLTIQRTQQEDSAVYLCASSPGGGGGQTEQFFGPGTRLTVL.

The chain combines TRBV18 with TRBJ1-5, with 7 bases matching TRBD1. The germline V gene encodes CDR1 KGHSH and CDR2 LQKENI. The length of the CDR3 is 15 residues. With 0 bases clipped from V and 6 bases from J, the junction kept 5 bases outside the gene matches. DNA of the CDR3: TGTGCCAGCTCACCACCCGGACAGGCGGGTCAGCCCCAGCATTTT. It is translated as CASSPPGQAGQPQHF.

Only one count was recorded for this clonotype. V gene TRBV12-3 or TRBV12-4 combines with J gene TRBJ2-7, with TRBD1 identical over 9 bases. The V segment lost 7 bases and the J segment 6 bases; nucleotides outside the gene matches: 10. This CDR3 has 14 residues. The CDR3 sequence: CASKPGQGLSEQYF. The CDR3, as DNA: TGTGCCAGCAAGCCGGGACAGGGTCTCAGCGAGCAGTACTTC.

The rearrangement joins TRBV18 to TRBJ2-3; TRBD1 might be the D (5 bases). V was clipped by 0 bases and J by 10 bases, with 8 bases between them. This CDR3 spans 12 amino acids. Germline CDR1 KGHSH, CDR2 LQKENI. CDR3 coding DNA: TGTGCCAGCTCACCACCCCTAGGGGCGCAGTATTTT. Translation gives CASSPPLGAQYF.

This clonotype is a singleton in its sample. CDR3 residues: CSARTGWTDTQYF. CDR3 bases: TGCAGTGCAAGGACAGGCTGGACAGATACGCAGTATTTT. The genes are TRBV20-1 and TRBJ2-3, with 7 bases fitting TRBD1. J was trimmed by 3 bases and V by 6 bases; bases with no gene match: 6. Germline CDR1 is DFQATT and CDR2 is SNEGSKA (reference sequence). The CDR3 sequence is 13 residues long.

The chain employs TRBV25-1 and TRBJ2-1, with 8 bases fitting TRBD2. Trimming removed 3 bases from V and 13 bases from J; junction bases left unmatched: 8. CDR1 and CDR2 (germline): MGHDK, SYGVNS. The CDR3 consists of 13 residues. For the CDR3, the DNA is TGTGCCAGCAGTGAGACTCTAGCGGGTAGACAGTTCTTC. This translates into CASSETLAGRQFF.

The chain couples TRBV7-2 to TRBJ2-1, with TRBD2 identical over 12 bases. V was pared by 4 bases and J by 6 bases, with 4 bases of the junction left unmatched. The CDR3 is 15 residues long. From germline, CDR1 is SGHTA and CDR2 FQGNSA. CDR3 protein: CASSSSGGALNEQFF. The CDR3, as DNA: TGTGCCAGCAGCTCTAGCGGGGGGGCCCTCAATGAGCAGTTCTTC.

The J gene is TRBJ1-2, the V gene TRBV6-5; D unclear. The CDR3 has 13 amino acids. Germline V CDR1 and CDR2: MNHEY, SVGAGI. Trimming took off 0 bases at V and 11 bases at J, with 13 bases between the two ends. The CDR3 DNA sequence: TGTGCCAGCAGTTACTCGGCCAGCGTCAGGTACACCTTC. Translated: CASSYSASVRYTF.

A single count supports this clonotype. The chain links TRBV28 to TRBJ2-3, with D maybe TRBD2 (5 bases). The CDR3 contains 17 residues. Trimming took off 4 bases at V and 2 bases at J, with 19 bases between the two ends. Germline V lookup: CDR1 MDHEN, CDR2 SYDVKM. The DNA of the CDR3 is TGTGCCAGCAGTTCCAGTGACGGGCTAGCCCCCACAGATACGCAGTATTTT. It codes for CASSSSDGLAPTDTQYF.

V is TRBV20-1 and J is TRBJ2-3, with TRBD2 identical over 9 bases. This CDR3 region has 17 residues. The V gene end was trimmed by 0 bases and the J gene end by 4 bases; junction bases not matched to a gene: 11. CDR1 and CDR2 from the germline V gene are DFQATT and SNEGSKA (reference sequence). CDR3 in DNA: TGCAGTGCTAGAGATCCAGGGACTAGCAGGGCATCAGATACGCAGTATTTT. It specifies CSARDPGTSRASDTQYF.

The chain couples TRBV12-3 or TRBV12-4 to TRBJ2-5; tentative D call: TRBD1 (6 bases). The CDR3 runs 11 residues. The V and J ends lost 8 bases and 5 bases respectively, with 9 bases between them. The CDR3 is CASGGVETQYF. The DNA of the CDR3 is TGTGCCAGCGGGGGCGTGGAGACCCAGTACTTC.

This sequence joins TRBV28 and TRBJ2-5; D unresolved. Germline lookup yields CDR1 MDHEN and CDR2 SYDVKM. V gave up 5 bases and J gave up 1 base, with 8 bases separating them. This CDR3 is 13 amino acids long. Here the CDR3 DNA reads TGTGCCAGCAGTCCCCTCAGCCAAGAGACCCAGTACTTC. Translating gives CASSPLSQETQYF.

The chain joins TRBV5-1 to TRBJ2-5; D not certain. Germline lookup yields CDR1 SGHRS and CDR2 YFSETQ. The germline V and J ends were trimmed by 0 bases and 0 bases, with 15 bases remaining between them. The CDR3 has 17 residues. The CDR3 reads CASSLGHLLQYQETQYF. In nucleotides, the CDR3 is TGCGCCAGCAGCTTGGGACACCTCCTCCAGTACCAAGAGACCCAGTACTTC.

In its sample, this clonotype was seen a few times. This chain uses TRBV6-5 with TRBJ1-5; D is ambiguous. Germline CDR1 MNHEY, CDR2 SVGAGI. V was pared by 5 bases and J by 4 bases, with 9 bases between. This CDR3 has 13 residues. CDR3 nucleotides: TGTGCCAGCAGTCGGACGGGGAATCAGCCCCAGCATTTT. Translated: CASSRTGNQPQHF.

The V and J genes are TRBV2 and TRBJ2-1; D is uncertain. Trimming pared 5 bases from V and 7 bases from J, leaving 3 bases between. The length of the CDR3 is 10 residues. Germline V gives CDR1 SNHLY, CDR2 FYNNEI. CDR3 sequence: CASSTNEQFF. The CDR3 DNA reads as TGTGCCAGCAGTACTAATGAGCAGTTCTTC.